This T cell receptor (beta chain) comes out of a study of OX40 agonist ivuxolimab in advanced cancers. Broadly, across the study: Ivuxolimab was a fully human IgG2 agonistic monoclonal antibody targeting the costimulatory receptor OX40 (CD134). Prior anti-PD-1, anti-PD-L1 or anti-CTLA-4 therapy was permitted, and checkpoint inhibitors had been received by about two fifths of dose-escalation patients. Intravenous ivuxolimab was administered to patients every 2 weeks at six dose levels: 0.01, 0.1, 0.3, 1.5, 3 and 10 mg/kg. The paper reports the monotherapy dose-escalation portion (N of about 54 patients) of the phase I ivuxolimab trial. Peripheral TCRbeta sequencing was intended to test whether TCR sequence diversity was altered and clonal T-cell expansion was caused by ivuxolimab. The dose-escalation cohort was about 83% male with a mean age of approximately 59 years, ranging from about 20 to 80. Of the 50 to 55 dose-escalation patients, hepatocellular carcinoma was present in roughly 19, melanoma in approximately 15, renal cell carcinoma in 9 and head and neck cancer in 9. Partial responses occurred in three dose-escalation patients: two with cutaneous melanoma and one with hepatocellular carcinoma.

This clone was seen only a few times. No antigen is known for it. The sample holds no much larger clone one base away, and base qualities are not on file. Patients with autoimmune disease history or receiving systemic immunosuppression were excluded from the trial. In every dose cohort, peripheral blood was drawn for TCR sequencing at baseline, cycle 4 day 1, and cycle 7 day 1. The samples were drawn from a first-in-human, open-label, multicenter phase I dose-escalation trial of ivuxolimab. The trial enrolled adults with locally advanced or metastatic head and neck squamous cell, hepatocellular, melanoma or renal cell carcinoma. Before TCR sequencing, CD4+ T cells and CD8+ T cells from peripheral blood were sorted into separate populations. To sequence the TCRbeta CDR3 region, genomic DNA was isolated from the sorted cells. TCRbeta CDR3 regions were sequenced using the immunoSEQ Assay. Not all clones reach the TCRdb copy of this immuneACCESS table, which keeps in-frame sequences only. Checked studies attribute under half of the gap to unresolved V genes and leave the rest unexplained. The sample table records 65,000 to 80,000 clones; around 80% of these occur just once. The ten largest make up roughly 0.48% of the sample.

Points the paper makes about the study in general: Clonal expansion of both CD4+ and CD8+ blood T cells was observed from baseline to week 6 at doses 0.1 to 3.0 mg/kg. Which antigens the clonally expanded peripheral T cells were specific for was not determined. Partial responders in the 0.1-3.0 mg/kg groups had among the lowest normalized peripheral clonal expansion, especially among CD8+ T cells. After ivuxolimab, expanded clones were on average more numerous among CD8+ T cells than among CD4+ T cells. Low levels of normalized T-cell clonal expansion were also seen in some nonresponding patients.

Sequences MGHRA (CDR1) and YSYEKL (CDR2) are obtained from the germline V gene. The cysteine opens and the phenylalanine closes a CDR3 of 15 amino acids. CDR3 DNA is the only sequence kept; it has 45 bases, read in frame from the first base. The V and J ends are trimmed by 0 bases and 4 bases, leaving 10 bases between them. The sequenced sample was CD4+ or CD8+ T cells sorted from blood, obtained in a trial of the OX40 agonist ivuxolimab. The V and J segments used are TRBV4-1 and TRBJ2-1; the D gene cannot be resolved reliably. This TCR was sampled from an adult with an advanced solid tumor such as melanoma, head and neck, liver or kidney cancer. The bases are TGCGCCAGCAGCCAAGAAACCCGTTCATACAATGAGCAGTTCTTC. It is translated as CASSQETRSYNEQFF.